The 19 T cell receptor beta chains below all came from one sample that was sequenced in a study of CD8 T cells in ankylosing spondylitis (dated by TCRdb to the late 2010s). Study-level results and caveats: Blood from ankylosing spondylitis patients appeared to be characterized by a TCR beta motif made up of under ten highly homologous amino acid variants.

Antigen specificity for these receptors is unknown. The library came from 5' RACE. Reads for this sample came from an Illumina HiSeq 2500. The public sequencing data were trimmed at Q25 with fastp and processed into clonotypes with MiXCR by TCRdb, which kept only in-frame beta chains. CDR3 protein duplicates are merged, each entry listing the most common genes and DNA. This sample has 800,000 to 900,000 distinct CDR3 sequences in its table, and approximately 10% of those were observed once. The ten largest make up under 0.6% of the sample. Specimen: blood, either unsorted or a sorted T cell fraction (not recorded which). The receptors shown here come from a male donor with ankylosing spondylitis.

The rearrangement uses TRBV5-1 and TRBJ1-1, with D possibly TRBD1 on 5 matching bases. CDR3 length equals 14 residues. Germline V CDR1 and CDR2: SGHRS, YFSETQ. The germline V and J ends were trimmed by 5 bases and 5 bases, with 16 bases remaining between them. The CDR3, as DNA: TGCGCCAGCAGGCTGCTTCAGGGTAAAACTGAAGCTTTCTTT. The encoded protein is CASRLLQGKTEAFF.

V usage is TRBV3-1 and J usage is TRBJ2-7, with D unclear. In germline, CDR1 is LGHDT, CDR2 YNNKEL (reference sequence). Trimming pared 5 bases from V and 7 bases from J, leaving 15 bases between. The CDR3 contains 13 residues. This chain's CDR3 is CASSFTGSWEQYF. The CDR3 DNA follows: TGTGCCAGCAGCTTTACGGGCTCGTGGGAGCAGTACTTC.

J is TRBJ2-1 and V is TRBV28; D ambiguous. The CDR3 consists of 12 residues. Trimming pared 4 bases from V and 5 bases from J, leaving 6 bases between. CDR1 and CDR2 (germline): MDHEN, SYDVKM. CDR3 coding DNA: TGTGCCAGCAGTTGGTTAGACAATGAGCAGTTCTTC. It is translated as CASSWLDNEQFF.

The chain uses TRBV18 and TRBJ2-2, with no clear D. Germline CDR1 and CDR2: KGHSH and LQKENI. The ends were cut back, 4 bases at V and 1 base at J, with 10 bases in the middle. The CDR3 covers 15 residues. CDR3 DNA sequence: TGTGCCAGCTCACTCAACGAAATGAACACCGGGGAGCTGTTTTTT. It yields the protein CASSLNEMNTGELFF.

This clonotype showed up many times. The CDR3 is CSATRDSQKLFF. The CDR3 bases are TGCAGTGCTACTCGGGACAGCCAAAAACTGTTTTTT. V gene TRBV20-1 combines with J gene TRBJ1-4, with 7 bases aligning to TRBD1. This CDR3 has 12 amino acids. V lost 4 bases to trimming and J lost 9 bases; unmatched junction nucleotides: 5. CDR1 is DFQATT and CDR2 is SNEGSKA in the germline V gene (reference sequence).

The V and J genes are TRBV12-3 or TRBV12-4 and TRBJ2-7; 11 nucleotides agree with TRBD1. V lost 3 bases to trimming and J lost 10 bases; unmatched junction nucleotides: 14. CDR3 size: 16 residues. CDR3: CASSFLYGTGGTRQYF. In nucleotides, the CDR3 is TGTGCCAGCAGTTTCCTGTACGGGACAGGGGGGACTAGACAGTACTTC.

This chain uses TRBV28 with TRBJ2-7; 10 bases line up with TRBD1. Germline V CDR1 and CDR2: MDHEN, SYDVKM. The CDR3 has 15 amino acids. Trimming at V came to 2 bases and at J to 7 bases, leaving 8 bases not matched to a gene. CDR3 bases: TGTGCCAGCAGTTTACCCGGACAGGGGGTAGGGGAGCAGTACTTC. This sequence encodes CASSLPGQGVGEQYF. The full variable domain, rest sourced from reference TRBV28 and TRBJ2-7, is DVKVTQSSRYLVKRTGEKVFLECVQDMDHENMFWYRQDPGLGLRLIYFSYDVKMKEKGDIPEGYSVSREKKERFSLILESASTNQTSMYLCASSLPGQGVGEQYFGPGTRLTVT.

This clonotype was found many times. V is TRBV7-8 and J is TRBJ1-1; no definite D call. With 3 bases removed from V and 1 base from J, the gap between germline ends came to 9 bases. The CDR3 has 14 residues. Looked up from germline, CDR1 is SGHVS and CDR2 is FQNEAQ. This chain's CDR3 is CASSFSNRNTEAFF. For the CDR3, the DNA is TGTGCCAGCAGCTTTTCGAACCGGAACACTGAAGCTTTCTTT.

The CDR3 reads CSARELALRETQYF. CDR3 coding DNA: TGCAGTGCTAGAGAACTAGCCCTACGCGAGACCCAGTACTTC. The chain combines TRBV20-1 with TRBJ2-5; a weak D match, TRBD2 (6 bases). Between the trimmed V and J ends, which lost 0 bases and 5 bases, there was a span of 13 bases. Germline values: CDR1 DFQATT, CDR2 SNEGSKA (reference sequence). The CDR3 sequence is 14 residues long.

This clonotype was seen many times. V gene TRBV20-1 combines with J gene TRBJ2-4; 11 bases agree with TRBD2. Germline V CDR1 and CDR2: DFQATT, SNEGSKA (reference sequence). The J segment lost 9 bases and the V segment lost 5 bases, leaving 9 bases of the junction unmatched. This CDR3 comprises 14 residues. The CDR3, as DNA: TGCAGTGCTCCGCTTAGCGGGAGGGCAGGCATTCAGTACTTC. This gives the protein CSAPLSGRAGIQYF.

This clonotype was counted only a few times. The CDR3 region is CASSPTQRLDNEKLFF. The CDR3 coding sequence is TGTGCCAGCTCCCCGACACAACGCCTCGATAATGAAAAACTGTTTTTT. This chain uses TRBV18 with TRBJ1-4; D remains ambiguous. V shed 6 bases and J shed 4 bases, with 18 bases lying between them. Germline CDR1 reads KGHSH; CDR2 reads LQKENI. The CDR3 consists of 16 residues.

CDR3 bases: TGTGCCAGCAGCTCTGTAGTGGGCTATGGCTACACCTTC. Protein sequence: CASSSVVGYGYTF. V is TRBV7-2 and J is TRBJ1-2; the D is unclear. CDR1 is SGHTA and CDR2 is FQGNSA in the germline V gene. The V end lost 4 bases, the J end lost 4 bases, and 10 bases lay between the germline ends. The CDR3 runs to 13 residues.

Comment on this clonotype: It may be a read error: a sequence one base away is much more abundant. This chain links TRBV29-1 with TRBJ2-7; D remains ambiguous. CDR1 is SQVTM, CDR2 ANQGSEA, per germline. Trimming shortened V by 5 bases and J by 2 bases, and 10 bases separated the two germline ends. The CDR3 has 12 amino acids. CDR3 region: CSVRRSTYEQYF. The CDR3 DNA is TGCAGCGTTCGTCGTAGCACCTACGAGCAGTACTTC.

The genes are TRBV5-5 and TRBJ1-6; D remains unclear. The CDR3 spans 14 residues. V dropped 3 bases and J dropped 5 bases, with 9 bases sitting between them. Germline loops: CDR1 SGHKS, CDR2 YYEKEE (reference sequence). CDR3: CASSSPGNNSPLHF. CDR3 sequence (DNA): TGTGCCAGCAGCTCCCCGGGGAATAATTCACCCCTCCACTTT.

This clonotype was seen a handful of times. V is TRBV12-3 or TRBV12-4 and J is TRBJ1-1, with D possibly matching TRBD1 (6 bases). Trimming removed 10 bases at V and 7 bases at J, with 22 bases between. This CDR3 is built from 14 residues. The CDR3 bases are TGTGCCACCACCAGGTTCGGGGGGCAGGATGAAGCTTTCTTT. Translation gives CATTRFGGQDEAFF.

V and J are TRBV16 and TRBJ2-7; D unresolved. The CDR3 has 12 amino acids. Looked up from germline, CDR1 is KGHSY and CDR2 is FQNENV. Trimming removed 0 bases from V and 3 bases from J, with 3 bases in between. As DNA, the CDR3 is TGTGCCAGCAGCCAATCAAACTACGAGCAGTACTTC. It translates to CASSQSNYEQYF.

The table lists this clonotype with a few counts. V gene TRBV7-9 combines with J gene TRBJ2-3; no definite D call. Germline CDR1 is SEHNR and CDR2 is FQNEAQ (reference sequence). Trimming pared 8 bases from V and 4 bases from J, leaving 19 bases between. CDR3 length equals 15 residues. CDR3 DNA: TGTGCCAGCTTCTCCGCGCTCCACCGGTCAGATACGCAGTATTTT. This sequence encodes CASFSALHRSDTQYF.

The table lists this clonotype with many counts. This chain uses TRBV7-2 with TRBJ2-7; D may be TRBD1 (5 bases). V gave up 3 bases and J gave up 2 bases, with 14 bases separating them. The CDR3 extends over 15 amino acids. The germline V gene encodes CDR1 SGHTA and CDR2 FQGNSA. CDR3 protein: CASSLAGIGAYEQYF. CDR3 in DNA: TGTGCCAGCAGCTTGGCAGGGATTGGGGCCTACGAGCAGTACTTC.

Concerning this clonotype: An end of the junction does not agree with germline; a read error may underlie this. The genes are TRBV11-2 and TRBJ1-1, with unresolved D. Germline assignment: CDR1 SGHAT and CDR2 FQNNGV. This CDR3 region has 12 residues. In DNA, the CDR3 is TGTGCCAGCAGCCCAACCATAACTGGAGCTTTCTTT. This codes for CASSPTITGAFF. Full variable domain (missing parts from reference TRBV11-2 and TRBJ1-1): EAGVAQSPRYKIIEKRQSVAFWCNPISGHATLYWYQQILGQGPKLLIQFQNNGVVDDSQLPKDRFSAERLKGVDSTLKIQPAKLEDSAVYLCASSPTITGAFFGQGTRLTVV.